The 6 T cell receptor beta chains in this list originate from one sample, sequenced in a study of CD8+ T cells in alopecia areata. Treatment here: oral pan-JAK inhibitor, 5-10 mg twice daily. Extracted RNA was reverse transcribed into cDNA, the sequencing template. The protocol was immunoSEQ multiplex PCR, while the TCRdb copy is restricted to in-frame clones and leaves out a portion. The sample has approximately 100,000 clones, approximately 90% seen once; the top ten hold around 10%. The material sequenced was CD8+ T cells sorted from blood, taken at roughly week 30, from a patient treated with tofacitinib. Receptors originate from a human donor with alopecia areata.

V is TRBV15 and J is TRBJ1-2; 7 bases are a match to TRBD1. Germline V gives CDR1 LNHNV, CDR2 YYDKDF (reference sequence). V was clipped by 5 bases and J by 5 bases; unmatched bases: 8. This CDR3 region has 14 residues. The CDR3 bases are TGTGCCACCAGCCACAGGGGCGTTGCATATGGCTACACCTTC. It translates to CATSHRGVAYGYTF.

The chain has TRBV2 and TRBJ2-1, with D hard to call. The CDR3 runs to 11 residues. Per germline, CDR1 SNHLY and CDR2 FYNNEI. The ends were cut back, 7 bases at V and 7 bases at J, with 8 bases in the middle. The CDR3 region has the DNA TGTGCCAGCATTGCCCAAAATGAGCAGTTCTTC. Translating it yields CASIAQNEQFF.

The J gene is TRBJ2-7, the V gene TRBV27; 9 bases map to TRBD1. Per the germline V gene, CDR1 is MNHEY and CDR2 is SMNVEV (reference sequence). This CDR3 contains 16 residues. With V trimmed by 3 bases and J by 5 bases, 11 bases remained unmatched. The CDR3 region has the DNA TGTGCCAGCAGTTTGGTCTGGGACAGGGCACACCACGAGCAGTACTTC. Encoded protein: CASSLVWDRAHHEQYF.

This clone was found a few times. This sequence joins TRBV7-2 and TRBJ2-1; D is undetermined. Trimming stripped 0 bases from V and 7 bases from J, with 4 bases between. The germline V gene encodes CDR1 SGHTA and CDR2 FQGNSA. The CDR3 sequence is 12 residues long. The CDR3 DNA sequence: TGTGCCAGCAGCTTAGCCGATAATGAGCAGTTCTTC. Translating it yields CASSLADNEQFF.

The chain has TRBV29-1 and TRBJ2-7; D is possibly TRBD1 or TRBD2 (5 bases each). The germline CDR1 and CDR2 sequences are SQVTM and ANQGSEA. CDR3 length: 13 residues. V was trimmed by 4 bases and J by 3 bases, leaving 13 bases between them. The CDR3 here is CSVAEGSLYEQYF. The CDR3, as DNA: TGCAGCGTTGCCGAGGGGTCCCTCTACGAGCAGTACTTC.

This chain joins TRBV29-1 and TRBJ2-7; 11 bases are a match to TRBD1. The CDR3 is made up of 14 amino acids. From germline, CDR1 is SQVTM and CDR2 ANQGSEA. V lost 3 bases to trimming and J lost 3 bases; unmatched junction nucleotides: 4. CDR3 DNA: TGCAGCGTTGACGTAGGGACAGGGGGCTACGAGCAGTACTTC. This codes for CSVDVGTGGYEQYF.